A selection of T cell receptor beta chains follows, all from one sample in a study of STAT3 mutations in large granular lymphocyte leukemia. The protocol was immunoSEQ multiplex PCR, while the TCRdb copy is restricted to in-frame clones and leaves out a portion. The table has several thousand clones, approximately 90% seen once. Input material: peripheral blood mononuclear cells. The receptors originated from an elderly man with T-cell large granular lymphocyte leukemia. Some clones in this sample may be carry-over from other donors' samples. CDR3s include the opening cysteine and the closing phenylalanine or tryptophan.

cdr3_length v_call cdr3_aa
17 TRBV27 CASSSTPDISYNSPLHF
15 TRBV5-4 CASRWTGRNTGELFF
13 TRBV5-1 CASSPGTEIEAFF
14 TRBV10-3 CAISGQGEIYGYTF
14 TRBV29-1 CSVAGGQGSETQYF
16 TRBV5-1 CASSLTSAGRPYEQYF
15 TRBV6-5 CASSPGQGNFHEQYF
14 TRBV5-6 CASSLWRRSYEQYF
13 TRBV6-5 CASSYQAPGELFF
14 TRBV5-1 CASDLGQGTDTQYF